This TCR beta chain was documented in a study of T cells after yellow fever vaccination. For the study at large: SMART-Seq v4 Ultra Low Input served to prepare low-cell-number fractions. Study-level findings and limits: Among primary-vaccination clones, most reappeared after the booster, at roughly 95% for CD4 and about 90% for CD8. Although most clonotypes did not, a small share appeared in both CD4 and CD8 compartments.

This clonotype was counted ten times or more. Its antigen is still unknown. Synthesis of TCR cDNA relied on 5'RACE template switching, which attached a universal primer site and UMIs. TCRdb itself ran the 5' RACE reads through MiXCR, one entry per CDR3 protein. The sample lists over 300,000 distinct CDR3 sequences; around 4% were seen once. Looked up from germline, CDR1 is SGHNT and CDR2 is YYREEE (reference sequence). Trimming cost V 7 bases and J 9 bases; bases outside gene matches: 11. The CDR3 totals 14 residues. This receptor was taken from a man younger than 35 who received the YFV17D yellow fever vaccine. Specimen: PBMCs, collected on the day of the yellow fever booster vaccination. The chain joins TRBV5-4 to TRBJ2-1; 9 nucleotides line up with TRBD1. CDR3 residues: CASGRDRESGEQFF. The CDR3 nucleotides are TGTGCCAGCGGCCGGGACAGGGAATCCGGTGAGCAGTTCTTC.